One sample yielded the 3 T cell receptor beta chains listed below, sequenced in a study of CD8+ T cells in alopecia areata. Reverse transcribed after extraction, RNA yielded cDNA as the sequencing template. The method was immunoSEQ multiplex PCR; TCRdb's version includes in-frame clones alone and lacks a portion of them. The data contain 210,000 or so clones, more than 60% of them seen just once; the ten biggest clones take up 1.2%. The treatment is: oral pan-JAK inhibitor, 5-10 mg twice daily. The source was CD4+ T cells sorted from blood, collected at approximately week 42, from a patient treated with tofacitinib. Receptor source: a human donor with alopecia areata.

Here the CDR3 reads CAWNPMGDNEQFF. The CDR3 DNA sequence: TGTGCCTGGAATCCCATGGGGGACAATGAGCAGTTCTTC. The rearrangement joins TRBV30 to TRBJ2-1; D may be TRBD1 or TRBD2 (5 bases each). Germline-derived CDR1 and CDR2 are GTSNPN and SVGIG (reference sequence). The CDR3 runs 13 residues. With 4 bases removed from V and 5 bases from J, the gap between germline ends came to 12 bases.

This chain connects TRBV28 to TRBJ2-5; tentatively, D is TRBD1 or TRBD2 (6 bases each). Germline-derived CDR1 and CDR2 are MDHEN and SYDVKM. V was trimmed by 3 bases and J by 3 bases, leaving 14 bases between them. The CDR3 contains 15 residues. The CDR3 DNA sequence: TGTGCCAGCAGTTTTGTAGGGGGGAAAGAAGAGACCCAGTACTTC. Its translation: CASSFVGGKEETQYF.

V gene TRBV6-1 combines with J gene TRBJ1-1; D is undetermined. V was trimmed by 6 bases and J by 1 base, leaving 3 bases between them. Germline values: CDR1 MNHNS, CDR2 SASEGT. There are 11 residues in the CDR3. The CDR3 loop is CASSPNTEAFF. DNA of the CDR3: TGTGCCAGCAGCCCGAACACTGAAGCTTTCTTT.